Below are 13 T cell receptor beta chains sequenced from a single sample in a study of blood T cell repertoires in COVID-19. Measured with immunoSEQ multiplex PCR; TCRdb has only the in-frame clones, and not every one. The data show 120,000 or so clones, just under 80% seen once. The sequenced sample was peripheral blood. The receptor source for this set is a human donor in a cohort sampled during active COVID-19.

V usage is TRBV10-3 and J usage is TRBJ2-7; a weak D match, TRBD1 (6 bases). CDR3 size: 13 residues. V shed 5 bases and J shed 4 bases, with 12 bases lying between them. Germline lookup yields CDR1 ENHRY and CDR2 SYGVKD. CDR3 DNA: TGTGCCATCAGTCCCCGACAGGAGTACGAGCAGTACTTC. Amino acids: CAISPRQEYEQYF.

The gene calls are TRBV15 and TRBJ1-2, with D tentatively TRBD1 (6 bases). The CDR3 runs to 14 residues. Germline CDR1 is LNHNV and CDR2 is YYDKDF (reference sequence). Trimming cost V 1 base and J 4 bases, with 10 bases left between them. CDR3 bases: TGTGCCACCAGCAGAGGACGGACAGTCTATGGCTACACCTTC. Its protein product is CATSRGRTVYGYTF.

This clone is a singleton in its sample. This rearrangement joins TRBV7-2 to TRBJ2-7, with a tentative D call TRBD1 (5 bases). Germline CDR1 reads SGHTA; CDR2 reads FQGNSA. CDR3 length equals 14 residues. V lost 2 bases, J lost 1 base, and 9 bases lay in between. CDR3 protein: CASSLRTGSYEQYF. CDR3 DNA: TGTGCCAGCAGCTTACGTACAGGATCCTACGAGCAGTACTTC.

The chain joins TRBV6-1 to TRBJ1-1; D perhaps matches TRBD1 (6 bases). The CDR3 runs to 11 residues. Trimming pared 8 bases from V and 4 bases from J, leaving 8 bases between. Germline values: CDR1 MNHNS, CDR2 SASEGT. CDR3 nucleotides: TGTGCCAGCTCCAGGGGCACTGAAGCTTTCTTT. Its translation: CASSRGTEAFF.

The rearrangement uses TRBV27 and TRBJ1-1, with D unclear. Per the germline V gene, CDR1 is MNHEY and CDR2 is SMNVEV (reference sequence). Between the trimmed V and J ends, which lost 2 bases and 1 base, there was a span of 5 bases. The CDR3 loop spans 13 amino acids. This chain's CDR3 is CASSLIRNTEAFF. The CDR3, as DNA: TGTGCCAGCAGTTTAATTAGGAACACTGAAGCTTTCTTT.

This clone was seen only a few times. This chain joins TRBV19 and TRBJ1-5; 8 positions agree with TRBD1. CDR1 and CDR2 (germline): LNHDA, SQIVND (reference sequence). This CDR3 region has 14 residues. V lost 7 bases and J lost 9; bases outside the gene matches: 11. CDR3 residues: CASIGQGRSGPQHF. The CDR3 nucleotides read TGTGCCAGTATTGGACAGGGACGTTCAGGGCCCCAGCATTTT.

V and J are TRBV28 and TRBJ2-7; D remains unclear. CDR3 length equals 10 residues. Between the trimmed V and J ends, which lost 3 bases and 6 bases, there was a span of 3 bases. Germline V gives CDR1 MDHEN, CDR2 SYDVKM. The CDR3 protein is CASSLREQYF. The CDR3 DNA is TGTGCCAGCAGTTTGCGCGAGCAGTACTTC.

The DNA for the CDR3 is TGTGCCAGCAGCTTAGACAGGGGATTTGGCGAGCAGTACTTC. Its translation is CASSLDRGFGEQYF. The V and J genes are TRBV7-2 and TRBJ2-7, with 7 bases that match TRBD1. The CDR3 sequence is 14 residues long. The germline V gene encodes CDR1 SGHTA and CDR2 FQGNSA. With 1 base clipped from V and 6 bases from J, the junction kept 6 bases outside the gene matches.

The chain employs TRBV24-1 and TRBJ1-5, with 11 nucleotides matching TRBD1. With 3 bases clipped from V and 6 bases from J, the junction kept 3 bases outside the gene matches. This CDR3 spans 15 amino acids. Per the germline V gene, CDR1 is KGHDR and CDR2 is SFDVKD. CDR3 loop: CATSDGGQGGQPQHF. Here the CDR3 DNA reads TGTGCCACCAGTGATGGGGGACAGGGGGGTCAGCCCCAGCATTTT.

CDR3 protein: CASSISGYFEKLFF. For the CDR3, the DNA is TGTGCCAGTAGTATATCGGGATATTTTGAAAAACTGTTTTTT. The chain employs TRBV19 and TRBJ1-4; no clear D. CDR1 LNHDA and CDR2 SQIVND come from the germline V gene (reference sequence). The CDR3 contains 14 residues. V was pared by 2 bases and J by 7 bases, with 11 bases between.

V and J are TRBV29-1 and TRBJ2-5, with 8 nucleotides matching TRBD1. V dropped 6 bases and J dropped 5; count of bases not matched to a gene: 5. The CDR3 totals 12 residues. Germline CDR1 SQVTM, CDR2 ANQGSEA. CDR3 protein: CSVRTGLETQYF. The CDR3 DNA reads as TGCAGCGTACGGACAGGGTTGGAGACCCAGTACTTC.

CDR3 sequence: CSAAPGNEQFF. Here the CDR3 DNA reads TGCAGTGCCGCCCCGGGGAATGAGCAGTTCTTC. V usage is TRBV20-1 and J usage is TRBJ2-1; maybe TRBD2 (5 bases). V was trimmed by 6 bases and J by 7 bases, leaving 10 bases between them. There are 11 residues in the CDR3. CDR1 and CDR2 from the germline V gene are DFQATT and SNEGSKA (reference sequence).

The sample holds one count of this clone. This chain joins TRBV3-1 (or the pseudogene TRBV3-2) and TRBJ2-3, with 9 bases aligning to TRBD2. CDR3 size: 16 residues. Germline CDR1 LGHDT, CDR2 YNNKEL (reference sequence). After removal of 4 bases from V and 1 base from J, the junction contained 6 bases not matched to a gene. CDR3 nucleotide sequence: TGTGCCAGCAGCCCCGGTAGCGGGGGCCGCACAGATACGCAGTATTTT. It encodes CASSPGSGGRTDTQYF.